The 25 T cell receptor beta chains in this list originate from one sample, sequenced in a study of cytomegalovirus exposure and HLA in healthy donors. The PCR had 60 Vbeta and 13 Jbeta primers. Generated by immunoSEQ multiplex PCR, the TCRdb table keeps only in-frame clones and is missing some. The sample has around 130,000 clones; roughly 80% are singletons. Material: PBMCs. The receptors stem from a woman aged 18-30 years in good health and CMV-seronegative.

This clone showed up just once. CDR3 region: CASSQDPTTNEKLFF. The CDR3 DNA reads TGTGCCAGCAGCCAAGATCCAACAACTAATGAAAAACTGTTTTTT. The rearrangement joins TRBV4-2 to TRBJ1-4; D not resolved. CDR1 and CDR2 (germline): LGHNA, YNFKEQ. Trimming took off 0 bases at V and 0 bases at J, with 5 bases between the two ends. This CDR3 is 15 amino acids long.

This chain links TRBV19 with TRBJ2-1; a weak D match, TRBD1 (5 bases). The CDR3 contains 16 residues. The V gene's germline CDR1 is LNHDA and CDR2 SQIVND (reference sequence). Trimming removed 10 bases at V and 0 bases at J, with 19 bases between. The DNA for the CDR3 is TGTGCCACCAAAACTGGACCCAGGGACTCCTACAATGAGCAGTTCTTC. The encoded protein is CATKTGPRDSYNEQFF. The entire variable domain, with the rest obtained from reference TRBV19 and TRBJ2-1, is as follows: DGGITQSPKYLFRKEGQNVTLSCEQNLNHDAMYWYRQDPGQGLRLIYYSQIVNDFQKGDIAEGYSVSREKKESFPLTVTSAQKNPTAFYLCATKTGPRDSYNEQFFGPGTRLTVL.

CDR3 in amino acids: CASSYRQGAGEKLFF. CDR3 DNA: TGTGCCAGCAGTTACCGTCAGGGGGCAGGAGAAAAACTGTTTTTT. J is TRBJ1-4 and V is TRBV6-5; 8 nucleotides match TRBD1. Trimming cost V 2 bases and J 8 bases; bases outside gene matches: 7. Germline V CDR1 and CDR2: MNHEY, SVGAGI. CDR3 size: 15 residues.

This chain links TRBV6-1 with TRBJ2-7; 12 bases are a match to TRBD1. The CDR3 totals 14 residues. The J segment lost 9 bases and the V segment lost 4 bases, leaving 7 bases of the junction unmatched. Germline CDR1 reads MNHNS; CDR2 reads SASEGT. Written as DNA, the CDR3 is TGTGCCAGCAGTGGTCGGGACAGGGGGCCCCGGCAGTACTTC. It is translated as CASSGRDRGPRQYF.

V usage is TRBV29-1 and J usage is TRBJ2-7; possibly TRBD1 for D (5 bases). CDR1 and CDR2 from the germline V gene are SQVTM and ANQGSEA. V gave up 0 bases and J gave up 1 base, with 7 bases separating them. The CDR3 runs 13 residues. The CDR3 DNA reads TGCAGCGTTGAAGATTCAGGGTCCTACGAGCAGTACTTC. The encoded protein is CSVEDSGSYEQYF.

The chain's CDR3 is CAGGRAGGSYEQYF. CDR3 DNA sequence: TGTGCCGGGGGGAGAGCGGGAGGGTCCTACGAGCAGTACTTC. V is TRBV7-9 and J is TRBJ2-7; TRBD2 agrees at 10 bases. Germline V CDR1 and CDR2: SEHNR, FQNEAQ (reference sequence). V trimming: 11 bases; J trimming: 1 base; junction bases outside the gene matches: 8. The CDR3 consists of 14 residues.

This chain connects TRBV10-3 to TRBJ2-1, with a tentative D call TRBD1 (5 bases). The length of the CDR3 is 14 residues. The ends were cut back, 4 bases at V and 5 bases at J, with 12 bases in the middle. Germline-derived CDR1 and CDR2 are ENHRY and SYGVKD. CDR3 coding DNA: TGTGCCATCAGTGCCGTGGGGCGCCACAATGAGCAGTTCTTC. This codes for CAISAVGRHNEQFF.

This clone was seen only once. This chain joins TRBV10-3 and TRBJ2-7; 11 positions match TRBD1. CDR3 length: 14 amino acids. Per the germline V gene, CDR1 is ENHRY and CDR2 is SYGVKD. V lost 5 bases and J lost 6; bases outside the gene matches: 6. This CDR3 reads CAISTGTGGSEQYF. DNA for the CDR3: TGTGCCATCAGTACCGGGACAGGGGGATCCGAGCAGTACTTC.

This chain links TRBV5-1 with TRBJ1-1, with TRBD1 as a possible D gene (5 bases). In germline, CDR1 is SGHRS, CDR2 YFSETQ. The CDR3 spans 14 residues. The V gene lost 0 bases and the J gene lost 3 bases, with 9 bases spanning the gap. CDR3: CASSLGQGHTEAFF. In nucleotides, the CDR3 is TGCGCCAGCAGCTTGGGGCAGGGTCACACTGAAGCTTTCTTT.

This chain joins TRBV7-2 and TRBJ1-2; D is uncertain. This CDR3 contains 13 residues. In germline, CDR1 is SGHTA, CDR2 FQGNSA. The V end was cut by 3 bases, the J end by 1 base, with 6 bases between. CDR3 sequence reads: CASSFAINYGYTF. The CDR3 DNA follows: TGTGCCAGCAGCTTCGCGATTAACTATGGCTACACCTTC.

The V and J genes are TRBV2 and TRBJ1-2; TRBD1 is a possible D gene (6 bases). The CDR3 is made up of 17 amino acids. In germline, CDR1 is SNHLY, CDR2 FYNNEI. The V end lost 6 bases, the J end lost 0 bases, and 20 bases lay between the germline ends. This CDR3 is CASSSWDGGAPNYGYTF. CDR3 coding DNA: TGTGCCAGCAGCAGTTGGGATGGGGGGGCGCCTAACTATGGCTACACCTTC.

The genes are TRBV7-2 and TRBJ1-5; 7 bases align to TRBD1. The V segment lost 5 bases and the J segment 7 bases; nucleotides outside the gene matches: 8. This CDR3 has 14 residues. CDR1 is SGHTA and CDR2 is FQGNSA in the germline V gene. CDR3 bases: TGTGCCAGCAGCCGAGGGGGCTTCGGACAGCCCCAGCATTTT. It specifies CASSRGGFGQPQHF.

This rearrangement joins TRBV5-1 to TRBJ2-1, with TRBD2 identical over 7 bases. V gave up 3 bases and J gave up 6 bases; unmatched junction bases: 9. The CDR3 covers 15 residues. The germline gives CDR1 SGHRS, CDR2 YFSETQ. This CDR3 reads CASSWGGGLPNEQFF. The CDR3 nucleotides read TGCGCCAGCAGCTGGGGGGGAGGGCTCCCCAATGAGCAGTTCTTC.

The CDR3 sequence is CASSLGQGVGDTQYF. The CDR3 DNA sequence: TGCGCCAGCAGTCTGGGACAGGGAGTTGGAGATACGCAGTATTTT. The V and J genes are TRBV5-1 and TRBJ2-3; 9 bases align to TRBD1. The V segment lost 5 bases and the J segment 5 bases; nucleotides outside the gene matches: 9. The CDR3 is 15 amino acids. Germline V gene lookup returns CDR1 SGHRS and CDR2 YFSETQ.

The V call is TRBV10-2, the J call TRBJ2-7; 10 bases align to TRBD1. V gave up 4 bases and J gave up 5 bases; unmatched junction bases: 8. There are 15 residues in the CDR3. Germline V gene data show CDR1 as WSHSY and CDR2 as SAAADI. The CDR3 sequence is CASSGYPGQGNEQYF. The CDR3 DNA is TGCGCCAGCAGTGGGTATCCGGGACAGGGGAACGAGCAGTACTTC.

With regard to this clone: The same CDR3 arises from other DNA sequences in this sample as well. The chain uses TRBV18 and TRBJ1-5; D is ambiguous. The length of the CDR3 is 13 residues. The germline V and J ends were trimmed by 2 bases and 4 bases, with 6 bases remaining between them. Per germline, CDR1 KGHSH and CDR2 LQKENI. This chain's CDR3 is CASSPSGNQPQHF. The DNA of the CDR3 is TGTGCCAGCTCACCAAGCGGAAATCAGCCCCAGCATTTT.

This chain connects TRBV5-4 to TRBJ1-6; no clear D. CDR1 is SGHNT and CDR2 is YYREEE in the germline V gene (reference sequence). The CDR3 totals 18 residues. V lost 3 bases to trimming and J lost 0 bases, with 16 bases between them. CDR3 region: CASSSRSGPSSYNSPLHF. The CDR3 nucleotides read TGTGCCAGCAGCTCCCGCTCAGGCCCAAGCTCCTATAATTCACCCCTCCACTTT.

V and J are TRBV25-1 and TRBJ2-1, with TRBD1 as a possible D gene (5 bases). V lost 4 bases, J lost 5 bases, and 12 bases lay in between. This CDR3 spans 14 amino acids. The germline CDR1 and CDR2 sequences are MGHDK and SYGVNS. This chain's CDR3 is CASSVRQPDNEQFF. The CDR3 bases are TGTGCCAGCAGTGTTAGACAGCCAGACAATGAGCAGTTCTTC. Drawing the rest from reference TRBV25-1 and TRBJ2-1, the complete variable domain is EADIYQTPRYLVIGTGKKITLECSQTMGHDKMYWYQQDPGMELHLIHYSYGVNSTEKGDLSSESTVSRIRTEHFPLTLESARPSHTSQYLCASSVRQPDNEQFFGPGTRLTVL.

J is TRBJ2-1 and V is TRBV7-6; 8 bases agree with TRBD2. Germline CDR1 SGHVS, CDR2 FNYEAQ. V lost 5 bases, J lost 6 bases, and 12 bases stayed unmatched. The CDR3 contains 16 residues. DNA for the CDR3: TGTGCCAGCAGCCCCCCGGGGGGGACTAGAGGCAATGAGCAGTTCTTC. This sequence encodes CASSPPGGTRGNEQFF.

The rearrangement joins TRBV6-1 to TRBJ2-7; possible D gene TRBD1, 6 bases. Germline assignment: CDR1 MNHNS and CDR2 SASEGT. V lost 0 bases and J 0 bases, leaving 12 bases between the germline ends. The CDR3 totals 16 residues. CDR3 in DNA: TGTGCCAGCAGTGAAGCCAGGTGGACAGACTCCTACGAGCAGTACTTC. It yields the protein CASSEARWTDSYEQYF.

The chain joins TRBV5-1 to TRBJ1-2, with 7 bases matching TRBD1. The V gene's germline CDR1 is SGHRS and CDR2 YFSETQ. J lost 6 bases, V lost 4 bases, and 18 bases had no gene match. The CDR3 has 17 residues. The CDR3 sequence is CASSVGSTSGQNHGYTF. The CDR3 bases are TGCGCCAGCAGCGTAGGCTCGACCTCGGGACAGAACCATGGCTACACCTTC.

This clone was seen once. The chain joins TRBV18 to TRBJ1-2; the D gene is possibly TRBD1 (6 bases). Trimming stripped 4 bases from V and 8 bases from J, with 14 bases between. The germline V gene encodes CDR1 KGHSH and CDR2 LQKENI. This CDR3 has 13 residues. The CDR3 loop is CASSHRVVEGYTF. CDR3 DNA: TGTGCCAGCTCACACAGGGTCGTGGAAGGCTACACCTTC.

This sequence joins TRBV25-1 and TRBJ2-1; D call uncertain. The CDR3 extends over 13 amino acids. V lost 3 bases, J lost 2 bases, and 5 bases lay in between. Germline V gene lookup returns CDR1 MGHDK and CDR2 SYGVNS. CDR3 in amino acids: CASSDTAYNEQFF. The CDR3 DNA reads as TGTGCCAGCAGTGATACAGCCTACAATGAGCAGTTCTTC.

CDR3 DNA: TGTGCCAGCAGCTTACCGGGGGCTGAAGCTTTCTTT. Amino acid sequence: CASSLPGAEAFF. The V and J genes are TRBV7-2 and TRBJ1-1; a weak D match, TRBD1 (5 bases). The CDR3 is made up of 12 amino acids. Trimming took 2 bases from V and 6 from J, leaving 7 bases between them. In germline, CDR1 is SGHTA, CDR2 FQGNSA.

The rearrangement links TRBV2 to TRBJ1-2, with D maybe TRBD1 (5 bases). The CDR3 is made up of 14 amino acids. Trimming took 11 bases from V and 1 from J, leaving 17 bases between them. Germline V gene data show CDR1 as SNHLY and CDR2 as FYNNEI. The CDR3 DNA reads as TGTGCCCAGCCTCAGGGTCGACGTAACTATGGCTACACCTTC. This translates into CAQPQGRRNYGYTF.